This TCR beta chain is from a study of cytomegalovirus exposure and HLA in healthy donors. Study summary: HLA-typed donors were the source of approximately 80 million unique TCRs held in an early data release. Study findings and constraints: Certain indistinguishable V segments, among them TRBV6-2 and TRBV6-3, were excluded.

V lost 0 bases to trimming and J lost 4 bases, with 13 bases between them. The CDR3 extends over 14 amino acids. Germline V CDR1 and CDR2: GTSNPN, SVGIG (reference sequence). This PCR relied on a set of 60 Vbeta primers and 13 Jbeta primers. Here immunoSEQ multiplex PCR was the method, and the copy in TCRdb shows in-frame clones only, minus some. The sample carries more than 100,000 clones, about three quarters recorded once. For this clone: The antigen is unknown.

This clonotype was sampled from a woman aged 18-29 years in good health and CMV-seronegative. The rearrangement links TRBV30 to TRBJ2-7; tentatively, D is TRBD1 (5 bases). What was sequenced was PBMCs. The CDR3 loop is CAWSVLLGAYEQYF. The CDR3 DNA sequence: TGTGCCTGGAGTGTACTCTTAGGGGCATACGAGCAGTACTTC.